This T cell receptor (beta chain) was observed in a study of naive and memory T cell subsets. Study-wide findings and caveats: This RNA-based method may be sensitive to activation-related transcript changes.

Four PCR rounds used nested alpha and beta constant region primers plus the SP2 primer. Blood and skin TCR RNA was reverse transcribed with alpha and beta constant primers. TCRdb re-analysed the 5' RACE reads in MiXCR, keeping a single row per CDR3 protein. The table lists more than 45,000 distinct CDR3 sequences, over 7% of them singletons. TCR cDNA received a 3' ligated oligonucleotide that carried a UMI. RNA was extracted from approximately 2.6 ml of whole blood of healthy adults. Reverse transcription used DNase-treated unsorted total RNA, aiming for about 1 to 1000 ng. This clonotype came up a few times. What it binds is unknown. This sequence was found in a male donor in good health.

The CDR3 loop reads CASGLVPDSTTNEKLFF. In DNA form, the CDR3 reads TGTGCTAGTGGTTTGGTCCCGGACAGCACCACTAATGAAAAACTGTTTTTT. The chain combines TRBV12-5 with TRBJ1-4; TRBD1 is a possible D gene (6 bases). V lost 0 bases and J 2 bases, leaving 13 bases between the germline ends. The CDR3 extends over 17 amino acids. Germline assignment: CDR1 LGHNT and CDR2 FRNRAP.